The clone carrying this T cell receptor (beta chain) was observed at least ten times. These data belong to a study of T cells after yellow fever vaccination. J gave up 16 bases and V 1 base, and 7 bases lay outside the gene matches. The CDR3 runs to 12 residues. CDR1 and CDR2 from the germline V gene are SGDLS and YYNGEE. TCR cDNA, made by 5'RACE template switching, carried an added universal primer site and UMIs. TCRdb independently ran MiXCR on the 5' RACE reads; one entry per CDR3 protein. In the table there are about 310,000 distinct CDR3 sequences, roughly 3.5% of which are singletons. The source of this sequence is a man between 18 and 35 years old who received the YFV17D yellow fever vaccine. The sample in question was PBMCs, obtained on the day of the yellow fever booster vaccination. V usage is TRBV9 and J usage is TRBJ2-1; 8 bases match TRBD2. CDR3 loop: CASSVSRGGLFF. The CDR3 DNA sequence: TGTGCCAGCAGCGTAAGTCGGGGGGGACTTTTCTTC.